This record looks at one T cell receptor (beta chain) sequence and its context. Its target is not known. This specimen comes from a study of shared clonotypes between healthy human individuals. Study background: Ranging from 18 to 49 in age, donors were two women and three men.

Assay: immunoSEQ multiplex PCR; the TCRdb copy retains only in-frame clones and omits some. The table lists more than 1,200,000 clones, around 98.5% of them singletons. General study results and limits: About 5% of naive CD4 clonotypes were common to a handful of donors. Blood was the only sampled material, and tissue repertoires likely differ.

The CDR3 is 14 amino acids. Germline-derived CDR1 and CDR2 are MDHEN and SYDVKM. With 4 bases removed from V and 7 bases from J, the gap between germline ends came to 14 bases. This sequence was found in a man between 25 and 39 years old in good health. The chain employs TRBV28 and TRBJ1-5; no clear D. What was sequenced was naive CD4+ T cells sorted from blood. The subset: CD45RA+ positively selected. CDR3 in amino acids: CASSYRGLAQPQHF. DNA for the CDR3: TGTGCCAGCAGTTATAGAGGCTTGGCCCAGCCCCAGCATTTT.